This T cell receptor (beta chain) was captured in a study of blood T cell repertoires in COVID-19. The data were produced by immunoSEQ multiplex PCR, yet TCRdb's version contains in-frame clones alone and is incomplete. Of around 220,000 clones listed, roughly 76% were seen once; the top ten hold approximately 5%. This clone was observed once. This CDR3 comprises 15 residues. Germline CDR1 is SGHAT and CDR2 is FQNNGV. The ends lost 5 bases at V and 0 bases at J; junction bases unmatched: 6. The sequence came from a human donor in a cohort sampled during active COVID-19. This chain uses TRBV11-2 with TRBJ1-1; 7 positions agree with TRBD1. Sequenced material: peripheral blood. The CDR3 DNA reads TGTGCCAGCAGCACTCGGACAGGTTTGAACACTGAAGCTTTCTTT. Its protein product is CASSTRTGLNTEAFF.